The 14 T cell receptor beta chains below all came from one sample that was sequenced in a study of blood T cell repertoires in COVID-19. TCRdb's table, derived via immunoSEQ multiplex PCR, lists solely in-frame clones and lacks some. The sample holds 300,000 to 400,000 clones; approximately 91% are singletons and the top ten take almost 4%. The sample comprised PBMCs or T cells enriched from blood (not recorded which). The origin of the receptors is a woman aged 25 to 39 who had been exposed to COVID-19.

The genes are TRBV7-6 and TRBJ2-1; D uncertain. The germline V and J ends were trimmed by 5 bases and 6 bases, with 14 bases remaining between them. The CDR3 covers 14 residues. CDR1 and CDR2 (germline): SGHVS, FNYEAQ. The CDR3 bases are TGTGCCAGCAGCCAAGAGCTAGGCCCCAATGAGCAGTTCTTC. Its translation is CASSQELGPNEQFF.

This chain joins TRBV4-3 and TRBJ1-6, with 7 bases that match TRBD1. V shed 2 bases, J shed 2 bases, and the junction held 9 bases outside the gene matches. Germline-derived CDR1 and CDR2 are LGHNA and YSLEER. The CDR3 loop spans 18 amino acids. Written as DNA, the CDR3 is TGCGCCAGCAGCCAAATATACAGGGGCCTTGCCTATAATTCACCCCTCCACTTT. Amino acid sequence: CASSQIYRGLAYNSPLHF.

This chain joins TRBV6-5 and TRBJ2-1; 8 bases fit TRBD1. V shed 8 bases, J shed 7 bases, and the junction held 1 base outside the gene matches. The germline V gene has CDR1 MNHEY and CDR2 SVGAGI. The CDR3 has 11 amino acids. The CDR3, as DNA: TGTGCCAGCGGACAGGGTAATGAGCAGTTCTTC. Its translation is CASGQGNEQFF.

The chain's CDR3 is CASSQDEETPKRGYTF. For the CDR3, the DNA is TGCGCCAGCAGCCAAGATGAGGAGACCCCTAAGAGGGGCTACACCTTC. V is TRBV4-1 and J is TRBJ1-2; D not resolved. This CDR3 has 16 amino acids. Germline V CDR1 and CDR2: MGHRA, YSYEKL. Trimming took off 0 bases at V and 8 bases at J, with 19 bases between the two ends.

The gene calls are TRBV6-5 and TRBJ2-5; 9 nucleotides align to TRBD2. The CDR3 contains 16 residues. The germline gives CDR1 MNHEY, CDR2 SVGAGI. Trimming took 2 bases from V and 5 from J; bases not matched to a gene: 9. The CDR3 loop is CASSYLGGTSSETQYF. CDR3 DNA: TGTGCCAGCAGTTACCTAGGCGGGACTAGCTCGGAGACCCAGTACTTC.

This clone appeared a single time. The V call is TRBV19, the J call TRBJ2-2, with TRBD1 matching 11 bases. J lost 3 bases, V lost 7 bases, and 10 bases had no gene match. The CDR3 has 17 residues. The germline V gene encodes CDR1 LNHDA and CDR2 SQIVND (reference sequence). CDR3 sequence reads: CASTDRTGGAYTGELFF. CDR3 coding DNA: TGTGCCAGTACCGACAGGACAGGGGGCGCGTACACCGGGGAGCTGTTTTTT.

This chain joins TRBV5-4 and TRBJ1-1; no clear D. The CDR3 loop spans 14 amino acids. Per germline, CDR1 SGHNT and CDR2 YYREEE (reference sequence). Trimming cost V 4 bases and J 1 base, with 11 bases left between them. CDR3 sequence reads: CASSTPTGNTEAFF. The CDR3 DNA sequence: TGTGCCAGCAGCACCCCAACTGGGAACACTGAAGCTTTCTTT.

As to this clone: Other DNA sequences in this specimen translate into the identical CDR3. The V and J genes are TRBV4-3 and TRBJ2-4; D may be TRBD2 (5 bases). This CDR3 region has 15 residues. V lost 2 bases and J 0 bases, leaving 8 bases between the germline ends. The germline CDR1 and CDR2 sequences are LGHNA and YSLEER. Here the CDR3 reads CASSQTRVAKNIQYF. The CDR3, as DNA: TGCGCCAGCAGCCAAACTAGGGTAGCCAAAAACATTCAGTACTTC.

The chain is built from TRBV7-9 and TRBJ2-7, with 12 bases identical to TRBD1. The CDR3 length is 16 residues. With V trimmed by 4 bases and J by 5 bases, 9 bases remained unmatched. Germline V gene lookup returns CDR1 SEHNR and CDR2 FQNEAQ (reference sequence). The CDR3: CASSSRDRGRMDEQYF. CDR3 DNA: TGTGCCAGCAGCTCGAGGGACAGGGGGCGGATGGACGAGCAGTACTTC.

This chain connects TRBV7-9 to TRBJ1-2; 8 nucleotides match TRBD1. The CDR3 contains 16 residues. Per germline, CDR1 SEHNR and CDR2 FQNEAQ (reference sequence). J was trimmed by 5 bases and V by 3 bases; bases with no gene match: 11. The CDR3 here is CASSFGQGLSRYGYTF. The CDR3 DNA reads as TGTGCCAGCAGCTTCGGACAGGGTTTGTCTCGGTATGGCTACACCTTC. Full variable domain (remainder filled in from reference TRBV7-9 and TRBJ1-2): DTGVSQNPRHKITKRGQNVTFRCDPISEHNRLYWYRQTLGQGPEFLTYFQNEAQLEKSRLLSDRFSAERPKGSFSTLEIQRTEQGDSAMYLCASSFGQGLSRYGYTFGSGTRLTVV.

This chain uses TRBV5-1 with TRBJ2-2; maybe TRBD2 (5 bases). This CDR3 has 13 amino acids. With 6 bases removed from V and 2 bases from J, the gap between germline ends came to 8 bases. Germline values: CDR1 SGHRS, CDR2 YFSETQ. DNA for the CDR3: TGCGCCAGCAAGGGAGATAACACCGGGGAGCTGTTTTTT. This codes for CASKGDNTGELFF.

The chain has TRBV15 and TRBJ2-5; no clear D gene. Germline V gene lookup returns CDR1 LNHNV and CDR2 YYDKDF (reference sequence). Trimming pared 8 bases from V and 4 bases from J, leaving 11 bases between. CDR3 size: 12 residues. The CDR3 loop reads CATGTIGETQYF. CDR3 nucleotide sequence: TGTGCCACCGGCACCATCGGAGAGACCCAGTACTTC.

This clone was counted only a few times. The CDR3 DNA sequence: TGTGCCATCAGTGAGTCCAACTCGGTGTATGGCTACACCTTC. This translates into CAISESNSVYGYTF. V usage is TRBV10-3 and J usage is TRBJ1-2, with D uncertain. This CDR3 has 14 amino acids. Germline lookup yields CDR1 ENHRY and CDR2 SYGVKD. Trimming took 0 bases from V and 5 from J, leaving 10 bases between them.

This rearrangement joins TRBV5-1 to TRBJ2-2; 10 bases line up with TRBD2. CDR1 SGHRS and CDR2 YFSETQ come from the germline V gene. Trimming at V came to 5 bases and at J to 2 bases, leaving 3 bases not matched to a gene. The CDR3 consists of 15 residues. CDR3 in amino acids: CASSTSGENTGELFF. For the CDR3, the DNA is TGCGCCAGCAGTACTAGCGGGGAAAACACCGGGGAGCTGTTTTTT.